This is a list of T cell receptor beta chains from one sample in a study of CD8+CD57+ T cells in acquired aplastic anemia. TCRdb re-called the reads through MiXCR, storing one row per CDR3 protein. The sample has 130,000 or so distinct CDR3 sequences; about 40% are singletons. Source material: sorted CD4+, CD8+, or CD8+CD57+ T cells (not recorded which) from PBMCs. The receptors were gathered from a human donor with aplastic anemia. The CDR3 runs from the conserved cysteine through the conserved F or W. The order of the fields is CDR3 DNA, CDR3 protein, J gene, D gene, clone size, V gene. The D gene is left open where the match is weak. A row's size may be missing; if present it is once, few, many or a size class.

cdr3_nt: TGCGCCAGCAGCCAACTCCTAGCGGGGGGGTACAATGAGCAGTTCTTC; cdr3_aa: CASSQLLAGGYNEQFF; j_call: TRBJ2-1; d_call: TRBD2; clone_size: -; v_call: TRBV4-3
cdr3_nt: TGTGCCAGCAGTCCAAGCGGGGGGGCATGTCGGTTAGATACGCAGTATTTT; cdr3_aa: CASSPSGGACRLDTQYF; j_call: TRBJ2-3; d_call: TRBD2; clone_size: -; v_call: TRBV2
cdr3_nt: TGTGCCATCAGTGGAATGGACAGGGGGCGCACTGAAGCTTTCTTT; cdr3_aa: CAISGMDRGRTEAFF; j_call: TRBJ1-1; d_call: TRBD1; clone_size: -; v_call: TRBV10-3
cdr3_nt: TGTGCCATTGGAGGGGAAGCACCCTACGAGCAGTACTTC; cdr3_aa: CAIGGEAPYEQYF; j_call: TRBJ2-7; d_call: -; clone_size: -; v_call: TRBV19
cdr3_nt: TGTGCCATCTCTCTTGCCGGTGACGAGCAGTACTTC; cdr3_aa: CAISLAGDEQYF; j_call: TRBJ2-7; d_call: -; clone_size: few; v_call: TRBV10-3
cdr3_nt: TGTGCCAGCAGCCCTACAGGGGCAGGGTATGGCTACACCTTC; cdr3_aa: CASSPTGAGYGYTF; j_call: TRBJ1-2; d_call: TRBD1; clone_size: few; v_call: TRBV2
cdr3_nt: TGTGCCACCAGCAGGGGGCAAGAGACCCAGTACTTC; cdr3_aa: CATSRGQETQYF; j_call: TRBJ2-5; d_call: -; clone_size: -; v_call: TRBV15
cdr3_nt: TGCAGTGCTAGCCCGGGAACCTATTACGAGCAGTACTTC; cdr3_aa: CSASPGTYYEQYF; j_call: TRBJ2-7; d_call: -; clone_size: many; v_call: TRBV20-1
cdr3_nt: TGTGCCATCACTCCGAGGGGTGGGGGAATGAACACTGAAGCTTTCTTT; cdr3_aa: CAITPRGGGMNTEAFF; j_call: TRBJ1-1; d_call: -; clone_size: -; v_call: TRBV10-3
cdr3_nt: TGTGCCAGCAGTTTCGGACGAGGGTTTGATGGCTACACCTTC; cdr3_aa: CASSFGRGFDGYTF; j_call: TRBJ1-2; d_call: -; clone_size: -; v_call: TRBV27
cdr3_nt: TGTGCCAGGGCCGATTTGGCAGGGAACTTCGTCATATGGCCCCAGCATTTT; cdr3_aa: CARADLAGNFVIWPQHF; j_call: TRBJ1-5; d_call: -; clone_size: -; v_call: TRBV4-2
cdr3_nt: TGTGCCAGCAGCTCAAGCACCGGGACAAGGGAGACCCAGTACTTC; cdr3_aa: CASSSSTGTRETQYF; j_call: TRBJ2-5; d_call: -; clone_size: -; v_call: TRBV7-9
cdr3_nt: TGTGCCAGTAGTGAGGGACAGGGGAGTCTTGAAAAACTGTTTTTT; cdr3_aa: CASSEGQGSLEKLFF; j_call: TRBJ1-4; d_call: TRBD1; clone_size: many; v_call: TRBV19
cdr3_nt: TGTGCCAGCAGTGGGAGCTCTGGAAACACCATATATTTT; cdr3_aa: CASSGSSGNTIYF; j_call: TRBJ1-3; d_call: -; clone_size: many; v_call: TRBV2
cdr3_nt: TGTGCCACCCAGAGGGCCGGGGACCCCGGGGAGCTGTTTTTT; cdr3_aa: CATQRAGDPGELFF; j_call: TRBJ2-2; d_call: -; clone_size: many; v_call: TRBV19
cdr3_nt: TGCGCCAGCAGTGAACAGAACCTAGATGAAGCTTTCTTT; cdr3_aa: CASSEQNLDEAFF; j_call: TRBJ1-1; d_call: -; clone_size: -; v_call: TRBV10-2
cdr3_nt: TGCAGCGTGAACAGGGCTAACACTGAAGCTTTCTTT; cdr3_aa: CSVNRANTEAFF; j_call: TRBJ1-1; d_call: -; clone_size: medium-sized; v_call: TRBV29-1
cdr3_nt: TGTGCCACCAGCACCGATAATTCACCCCTCCACTTT; cdr3_aa: CATSTDNSPLHF; j_call: TRBJ1-6; d_call: -; clone_size: -; v_call: TRBV15
cdr3_nt: TGTGCCACCAGTGATGGGGACAGGCGTCAGCTCCAGCATTTT; cdr3_aa: CATSDGDRRQLQHF; j_call: TRBJ1-5; d_call: TRBD1; clone_size: few; v_call: TRBV24-1
cdr3_nt: TGTGCCAGCTCGACGGGGGTAAGCTCTGGAAACACCATATATTTT; cdr3_aa: CASSTGVSSGNTIYF; j_call: TRBJ1-3; d_call: -; clone_size: few; v_call: TRBV28
cdr3_nt: TGTGCCAGCAGCCCGGCGGGGGGGACTGAAGCTTTCTTT; cdr3_aa: CASSPAGGTEAFF; j_call: TRBJ1-1; d_call: -; clone_size: many; v_call: TRBV4-2
cdr3_nt: TGCGCCAGCAGCCCCCGGGACCTAGGCCGGGAGCTGTTTTTT; cdr3_aa: CASSPRDLGRELFF; j_call: TRBJ2-2; d_call: -; clone_size: -; v_call: TRBV4-1
cdr3_nt: TGTGCCAGCGGGACAATCACTTTCAATGAGCAGTTCTTC; cdr3_aa: CASGTITFNEQFF; j_call: TRBJ2-1; d_call: -; clone_size: -; v_call: TRBV25-1
cdr3_nt: TGCAGTGCCCTGACTGGTAGCACAGATACGCAGTATTTT; cdr3_aa: CSALTGSTDTQYF; j_call: TRBJ2-3; d_call: -; clone_size: -; v_call: TRBV20-1
cdr3_nt: TGTGCCAGCAGCACCGGGACTGCCGAGACCCAGTACTTC; cdr3_aa: CASSTGTAETQYF; j_call: TRBJ2-5; d_call: -; clone_size: many; v_call: TRBV5-5
cdr3_nt: TGTGCCAGCTCACCCGACGGTAATCCCTCCTACGAGCAGTACTTC; cdr3_aa: CASSPDGNPSYEQYF; j_call: TRBJ2-7; d_call: -; clone_size: -; v_call: TRBV18
cdr3_nt: TGTGCCAGCAGCAGGGTCCCACTAGCGGGGGGACCTTCCCCTAGCACAGATACGCAGTATTTT; cdr3_aa: CASSRVPLAGGPSPSTDTQYF; j_call: TRBJ2-3; d_call: TRBD2; clone_size: -; v_call: TRBV7-6
cdr3_nt: TGTGCCAGCAGCTTAGGGGGGGGATACAATGAGCAGTTCTTC; cdr3_aa: CASSLGGGYNEQFF; j_call: TRBJ2-1; d_call: TRBD2; clone_size: -; v_call: TRBV7-7
cdr3_nt: TGTGCCAGCAGCTTAGCCAAGGGTTATGGCTACACCTTC; cdr3_aa: CASSLAKGYGYTF; j_call: TRBJ1-2; d_call: -; clone_size: few; v_call: TRBV7-9
cdr3_nt: TGTGCCAGCAGCCGCACCTATGGACTCGGGCTAGCGGGGGACACAGATACGCAGTATTTT; cdr3_aa: CASSRTYGLGLAGDTDTQYF; j_call: TRBJ2-3; d_call: TRBD2; clone_size: few; v_call: TRBV4-2
cdr3_nt: TGTGCCACCAGTGATCCGGGGACAGATACGCAGTATTTT; cdr3_aa: CATSDPGTDTQYF; j_call: TRBJ2-3; d_call: -; clone_size: many; v_call: TRBV24-1
cdr3_nt: TGTGCCAGCAGCTTGGCTGTGGGGCAGGGGACTGAAGCTTTCTTT; cdr3_aa: CASSLAVGQGTEAFF; j_call: TRBJ1-1; d_call: -; clone_size: -; v_call: TRBV5-8
cdr3_nt: TGTGCCAGCAGCGTAGTAGGAGCGGGGGGCCACAATGAGCAGTTCTTC; cdr3_aa: CASSVVGAGGHNEQFF; j_call: TRBJ2-1; d_call: TRBD2; clone_size: many; v_call: TRBV9
cdr3_nt: TGTGCCACCAGCAGAGATGTGGGGGCCTATGGCTACACCTTC; cdr3_aa: CATSRDVGAYGYTF; j_call: TRBJ1-2; d_call: -; clone_size: many; v_call: TRBV15
cdr3_nt: TGTGCCAGCAGCCCTCCCGGGGGAACCATAAACATTCAGTACTTC; cdr3_aa: CASSPPGGTINIQYF; j_call: TRBJ2-4; d_call: -; clone_size: many; v_call: TRBV7-9
cdr3_nt: TGTGCCAGCAGGGCAGGGACTGAAGCTTTCTTT; cdr3_aa: CASRAGTEAFF; j_call: TRBJ1-1; d_call: -; clone_size: many; v_call: TRBV12-3/TRBV12-4
cdr3_nt: TGCAGTGCGGGGAGCGGGGGGGCCTACAATGAGCAGTTCTTC; cdr3_aa: CSAGSGGAYNEQFF; j_call: TRBJ2-1; d_call: TRBD2; clone_size: -; v_call: TRBV20-1
cdr3_nt: TGCGCCAGCGGCTTGGGACAGCCTTCCTACGAGCAGTACTTC; cdr3_aa: CASGLGQPSYEQYF; j_call: TRBJ2-7; d_call: TRBD1; clone_size: -; v_call: TRBV5-1